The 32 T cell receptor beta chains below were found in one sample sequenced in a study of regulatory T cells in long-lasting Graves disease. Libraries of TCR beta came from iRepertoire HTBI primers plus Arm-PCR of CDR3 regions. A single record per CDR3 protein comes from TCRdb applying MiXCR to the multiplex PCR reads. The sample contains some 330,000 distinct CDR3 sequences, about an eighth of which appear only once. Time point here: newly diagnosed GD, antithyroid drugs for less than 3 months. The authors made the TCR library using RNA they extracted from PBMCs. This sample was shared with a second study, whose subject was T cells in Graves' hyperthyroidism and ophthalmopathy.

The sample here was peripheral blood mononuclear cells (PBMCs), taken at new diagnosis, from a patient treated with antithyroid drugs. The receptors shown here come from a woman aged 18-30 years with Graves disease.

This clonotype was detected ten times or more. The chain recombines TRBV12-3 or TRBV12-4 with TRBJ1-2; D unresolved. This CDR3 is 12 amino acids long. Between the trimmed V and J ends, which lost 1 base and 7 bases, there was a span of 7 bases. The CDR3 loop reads CASSLVGVGYTF. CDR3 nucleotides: TGTGCCAGCAGTTTAGTCGGGGTTGGCTACACCTTC.

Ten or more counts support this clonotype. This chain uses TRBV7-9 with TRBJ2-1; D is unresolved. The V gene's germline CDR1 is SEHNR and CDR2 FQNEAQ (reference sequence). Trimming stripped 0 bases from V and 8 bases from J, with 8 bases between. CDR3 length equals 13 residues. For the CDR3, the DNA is TGTGCCAGCAGCTTAGCGTGGGCAGATGAGCAGTTCTTC. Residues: CASSLAWADEQFF.

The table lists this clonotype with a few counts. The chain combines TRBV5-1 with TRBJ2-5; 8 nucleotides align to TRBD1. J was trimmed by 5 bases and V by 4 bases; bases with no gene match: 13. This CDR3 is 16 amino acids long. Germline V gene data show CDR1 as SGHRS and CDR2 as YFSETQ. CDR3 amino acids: CASSTRRQGTGETQYF. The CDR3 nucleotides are TGCGCCAGCAGCACCCGTCGACAGGGGACGGGGGAGACCCAGTACTTC.

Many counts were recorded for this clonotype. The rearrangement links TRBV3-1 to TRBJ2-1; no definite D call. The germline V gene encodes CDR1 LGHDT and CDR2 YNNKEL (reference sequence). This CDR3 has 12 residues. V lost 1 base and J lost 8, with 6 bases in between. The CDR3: CASSQGGDEQFF. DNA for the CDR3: TGTGCCAGCAGCCAAGGGGGTGATGAGCAGTTCTTC.

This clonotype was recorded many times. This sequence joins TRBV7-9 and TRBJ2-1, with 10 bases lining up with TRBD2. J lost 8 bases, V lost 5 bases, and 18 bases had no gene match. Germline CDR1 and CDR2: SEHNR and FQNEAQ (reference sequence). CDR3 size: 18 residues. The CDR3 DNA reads TGTGCCAGCAGCAGTACCCCCCCAACGGGGACTAGCGTTTATGAGCAGTTCTTC. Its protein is CASSSTPPTGTSVYEQFF.

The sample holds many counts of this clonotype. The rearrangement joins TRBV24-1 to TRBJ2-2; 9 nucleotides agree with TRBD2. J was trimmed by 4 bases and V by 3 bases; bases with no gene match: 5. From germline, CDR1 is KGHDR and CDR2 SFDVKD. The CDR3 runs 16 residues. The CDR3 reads CATSDPTSGGTGELFF. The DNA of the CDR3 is TGTGCCACCAGTGATCCGACTAGCGGCGGCACCGGGGAGCTGTTTTTT.

DNA of the CDR3: TGTGCCAGCAGCCATCCGCCGGGCCCTATAAACACCGGGGAGCTGTTTTTT. This translates into CASSHPPGPINTGELFF. The chain has TRBV14 and TRBJ2-2; no clear D. The V end was cut by 3 bases, the J end by 2 bases, with 16 bases between. CDR3 length: 17 amino acids. Germline CDR1 reads SGHDN; CDR2 reads FVKESK.

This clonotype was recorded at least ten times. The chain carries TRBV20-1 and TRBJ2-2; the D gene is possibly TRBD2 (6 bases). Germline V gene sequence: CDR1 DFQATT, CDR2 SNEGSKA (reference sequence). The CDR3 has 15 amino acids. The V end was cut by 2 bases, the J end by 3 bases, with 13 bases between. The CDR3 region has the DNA TGCAGTGCTAGAAGCCTAGCGTGGTACACCGGGGAGCTGTTTTTT. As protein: CSARSLAWYTGELFF.

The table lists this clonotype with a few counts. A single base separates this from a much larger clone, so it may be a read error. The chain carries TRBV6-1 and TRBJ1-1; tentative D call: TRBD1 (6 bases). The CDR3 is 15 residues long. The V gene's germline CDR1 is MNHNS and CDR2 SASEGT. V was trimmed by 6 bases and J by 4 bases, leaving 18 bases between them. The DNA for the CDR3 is TGTGCCAGCAGGGACGAGGGGGGCGCGGGCACTGAAGCTTTCTTT. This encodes CASRDEGGAGTEAFF.

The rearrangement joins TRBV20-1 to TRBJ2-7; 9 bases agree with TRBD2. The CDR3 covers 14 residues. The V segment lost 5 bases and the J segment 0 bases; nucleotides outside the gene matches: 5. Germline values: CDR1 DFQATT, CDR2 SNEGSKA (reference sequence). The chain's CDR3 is CSAGSGRNSYEQYF. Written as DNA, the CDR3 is TGCAGTGCTGGAAGCGGGAGGAACTCCTACGAGCAGTACTTC.

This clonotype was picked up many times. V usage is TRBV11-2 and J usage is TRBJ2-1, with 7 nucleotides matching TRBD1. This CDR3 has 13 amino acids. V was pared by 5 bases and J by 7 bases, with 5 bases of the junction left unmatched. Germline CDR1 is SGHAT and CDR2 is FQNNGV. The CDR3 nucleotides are TGTGCCAGCAGCCACAGGGGTTGGAATGAGCAGTTCTTC. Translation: CASSHRGWNEQFF.

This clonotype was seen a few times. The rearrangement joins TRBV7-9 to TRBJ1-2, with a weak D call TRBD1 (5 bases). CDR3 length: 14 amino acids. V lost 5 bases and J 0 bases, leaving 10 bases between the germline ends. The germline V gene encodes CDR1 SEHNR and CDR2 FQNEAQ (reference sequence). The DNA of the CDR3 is TGTGCCAGCAGCCACCGACAGACTAACTATGGCTACACCTTC. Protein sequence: CASSHRQTNYGYTF.

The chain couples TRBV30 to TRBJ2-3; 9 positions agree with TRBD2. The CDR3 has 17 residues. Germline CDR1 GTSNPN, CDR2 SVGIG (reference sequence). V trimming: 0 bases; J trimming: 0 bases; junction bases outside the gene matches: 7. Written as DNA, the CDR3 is TGTGCCTGGAGTGTACAAGGTAGCGGGGGTAGCACAGATACGCAGTATTTT. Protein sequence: CAWSVQGSGGSTDTQYF. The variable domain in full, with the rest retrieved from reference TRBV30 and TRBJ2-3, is SQTIHQWPATLVQPVGSPLSLECTVEGTSNPNLYWYRQAAGRGLQLLFYSVGIGQISSEVPQNLSASRPQDRQFILSSKKLLLSDSGFYLCAWSVQGSGGSTDTQYFGPGTRLTVL.

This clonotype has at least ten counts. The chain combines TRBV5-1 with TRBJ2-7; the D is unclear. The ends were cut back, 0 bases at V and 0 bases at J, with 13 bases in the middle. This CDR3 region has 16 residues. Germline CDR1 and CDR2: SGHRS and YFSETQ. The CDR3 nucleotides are TGCGCCAGCAGCTTGGATATAGGAGCCCTCTCCTACGAGCAGTACTTC. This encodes CASSLDIGALSYEQYF.

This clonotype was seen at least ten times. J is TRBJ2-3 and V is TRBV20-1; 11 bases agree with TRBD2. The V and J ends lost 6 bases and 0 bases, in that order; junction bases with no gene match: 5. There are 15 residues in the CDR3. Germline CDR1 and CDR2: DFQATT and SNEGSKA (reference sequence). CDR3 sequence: CSAKGLAASTDTQYF. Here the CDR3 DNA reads TGCAGTGCCAAGGGACTAGCGGCTAGCACAGATACGCAGTATTTT.

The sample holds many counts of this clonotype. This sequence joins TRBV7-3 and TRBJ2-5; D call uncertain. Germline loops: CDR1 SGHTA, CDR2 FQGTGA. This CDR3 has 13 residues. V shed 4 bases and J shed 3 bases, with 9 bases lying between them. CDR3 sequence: CASSSSREETQYF. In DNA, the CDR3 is TGTGCCAGCAGCTCAAGTCGAGAAGAGACCCAGTACTTC.

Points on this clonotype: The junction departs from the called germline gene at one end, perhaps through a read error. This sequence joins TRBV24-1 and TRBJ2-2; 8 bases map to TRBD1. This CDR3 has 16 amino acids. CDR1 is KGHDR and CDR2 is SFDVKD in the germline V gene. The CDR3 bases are TGTGTCACCAGTGACCCGGTGACAGGGGACAACGGGGAGCTGCTTTTT. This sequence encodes CVTSDPVTGDNGELLF.

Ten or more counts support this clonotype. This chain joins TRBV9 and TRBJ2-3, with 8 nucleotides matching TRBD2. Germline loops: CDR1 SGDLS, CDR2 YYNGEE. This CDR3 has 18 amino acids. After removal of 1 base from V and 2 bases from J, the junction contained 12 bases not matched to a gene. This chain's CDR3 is CASSVFPGGVGFTDTQYF. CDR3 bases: TGTGCCAGCAGCGTATTCCCCGGGGGGGTCGGGTTCACAGATACGCAGTATTTT.

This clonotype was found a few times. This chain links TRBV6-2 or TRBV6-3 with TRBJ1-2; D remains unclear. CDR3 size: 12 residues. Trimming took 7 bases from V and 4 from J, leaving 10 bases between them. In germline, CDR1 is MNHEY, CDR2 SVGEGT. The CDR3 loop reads CASTTAVYGYTF. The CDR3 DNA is TGTGCCAGCACTACGGCGGTCTATGGCTACACCTTC.

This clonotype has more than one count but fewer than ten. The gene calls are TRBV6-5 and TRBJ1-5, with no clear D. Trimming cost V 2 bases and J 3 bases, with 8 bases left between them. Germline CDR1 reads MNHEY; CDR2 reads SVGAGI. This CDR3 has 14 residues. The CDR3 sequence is CASSYEGYNQPQHF. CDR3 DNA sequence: TGTGCCAGCAGTTACGAGGGTTACAATCAGCCCCAGCATTTT.

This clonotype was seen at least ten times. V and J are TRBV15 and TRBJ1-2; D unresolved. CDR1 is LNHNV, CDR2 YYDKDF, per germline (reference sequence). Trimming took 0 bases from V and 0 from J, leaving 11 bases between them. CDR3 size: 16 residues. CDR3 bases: TGTGCCACCAGCAGAGATATGGAATCAGCTAACTATGGCTACACCTTC. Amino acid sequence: CATSRDMESANYGYTF.

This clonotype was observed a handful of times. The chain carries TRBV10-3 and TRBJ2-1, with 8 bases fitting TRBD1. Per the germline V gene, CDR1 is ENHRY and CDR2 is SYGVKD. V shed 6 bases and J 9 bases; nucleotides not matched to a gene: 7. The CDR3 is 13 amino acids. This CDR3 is CAIRGTGFIEQFF. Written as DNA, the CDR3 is TGTGCCATCAGAGGGACAGGTTTTATTGAGCAGTTCTTC.

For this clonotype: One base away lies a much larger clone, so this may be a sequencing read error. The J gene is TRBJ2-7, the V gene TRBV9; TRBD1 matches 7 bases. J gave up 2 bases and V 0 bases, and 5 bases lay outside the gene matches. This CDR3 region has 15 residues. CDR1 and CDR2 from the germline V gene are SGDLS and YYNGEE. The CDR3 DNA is TGTGCCAGCAGCGTAGCTCTGGGACAGACCTACGAGCAGTACTTC. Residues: CASSVALGQTYEQYF.

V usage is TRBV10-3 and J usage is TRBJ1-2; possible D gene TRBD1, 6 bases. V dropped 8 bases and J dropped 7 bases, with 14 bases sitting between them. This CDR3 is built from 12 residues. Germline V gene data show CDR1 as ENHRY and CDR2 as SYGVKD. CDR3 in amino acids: CAIGEGDRGYTF. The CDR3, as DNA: TGTGCCATCGGGGAGGGGGACCGTGGCTACACCTTC.

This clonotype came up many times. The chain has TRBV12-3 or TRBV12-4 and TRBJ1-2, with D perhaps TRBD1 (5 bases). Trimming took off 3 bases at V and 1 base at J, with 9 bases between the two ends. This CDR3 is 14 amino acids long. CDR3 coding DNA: TGTGCCAGCAGTTTCAGGACACGTAACTATGGCTACACCTTC. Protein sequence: CASSFRTRNYGYTF.

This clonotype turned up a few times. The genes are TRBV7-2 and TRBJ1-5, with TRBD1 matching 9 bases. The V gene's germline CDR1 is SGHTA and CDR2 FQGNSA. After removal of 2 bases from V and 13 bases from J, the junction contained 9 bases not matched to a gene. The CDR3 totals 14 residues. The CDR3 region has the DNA TGTGCCAGCAGCTTAACCGGGACAGGGAGGGAGCAGCATTTT. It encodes CASSLTGTGREQHF. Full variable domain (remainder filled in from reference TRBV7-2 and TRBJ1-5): GAGVSQSPSNKVTEKGKDVELRCDPISGHTALYWYRQSLGQGLEFLIYFQGNSAPDKSGLPSDRFSAERTGGSVSTLTIQRTQQEDSAVYLCASSLTGTGREQHFGDGTRLSIL.

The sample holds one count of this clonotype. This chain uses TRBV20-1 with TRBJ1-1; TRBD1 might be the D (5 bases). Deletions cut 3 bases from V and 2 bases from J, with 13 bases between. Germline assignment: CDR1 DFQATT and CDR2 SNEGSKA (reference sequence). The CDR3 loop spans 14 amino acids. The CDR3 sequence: CSARGTWANTEAFF. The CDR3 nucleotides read TGCAGTGCTAGGGGGACTTGGGCCAACACTGAAGCTTTCTTT.

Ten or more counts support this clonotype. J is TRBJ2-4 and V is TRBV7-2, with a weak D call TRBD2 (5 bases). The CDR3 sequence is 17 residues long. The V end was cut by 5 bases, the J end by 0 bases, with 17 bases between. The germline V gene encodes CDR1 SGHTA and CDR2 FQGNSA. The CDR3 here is CASSPWTGFLAKNIQYF. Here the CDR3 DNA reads TGTGCCAGCAGCCCCTGGACTGGATTTCTAGCCAAAAACATTCAGTACTTC. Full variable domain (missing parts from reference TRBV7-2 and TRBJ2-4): GAGVSQSPSNKVTEKGKDVELRCDPISGHTALYWYRQSLGQGLEFLIYFQGNSAPDKSGLPSDRFSAERTGGSVSTLTIQRTQQEDSAVYLCASSPWTGFLAKNIQYFGAGTRLSVL.

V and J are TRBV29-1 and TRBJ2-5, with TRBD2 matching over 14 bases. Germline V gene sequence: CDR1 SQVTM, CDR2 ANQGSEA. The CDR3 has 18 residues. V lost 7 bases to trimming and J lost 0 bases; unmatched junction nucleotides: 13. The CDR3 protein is CSAEGTSGRWGYQETQYF. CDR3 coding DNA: TGCAGCGCCGAGGGGACTAGCGGGAGATGGGGGTACCAAGAGACCCAGTACTTC.

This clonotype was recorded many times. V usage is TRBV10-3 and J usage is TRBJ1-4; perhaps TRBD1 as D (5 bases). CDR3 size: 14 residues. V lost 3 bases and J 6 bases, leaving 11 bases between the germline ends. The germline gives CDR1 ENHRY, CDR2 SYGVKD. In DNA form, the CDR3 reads TGTGCCATCAGTGATCGAGGGGATGATGAAAAACTGTTTTTT. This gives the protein CAISDRGDDEKLFF.

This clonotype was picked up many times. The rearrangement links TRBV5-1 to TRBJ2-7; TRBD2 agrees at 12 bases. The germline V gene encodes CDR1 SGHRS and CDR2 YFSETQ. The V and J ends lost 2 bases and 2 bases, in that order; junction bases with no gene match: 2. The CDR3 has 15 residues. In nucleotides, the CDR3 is TGCGCCAGCAGCTTACTAGCGGGAGGAGCCTACGAGCAGTACTTC. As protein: CASSLLAGGAYEQYF.

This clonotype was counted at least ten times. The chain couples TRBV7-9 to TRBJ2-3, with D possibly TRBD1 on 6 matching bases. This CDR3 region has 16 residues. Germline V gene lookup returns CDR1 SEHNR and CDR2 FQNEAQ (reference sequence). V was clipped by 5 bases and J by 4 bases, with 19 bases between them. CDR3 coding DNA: TGTGCCAGCAGCCGGCAGGGGTCCAGGGCGGCAGATACGCAGTATTTT. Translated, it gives CASSRQGSRAADTQYF.